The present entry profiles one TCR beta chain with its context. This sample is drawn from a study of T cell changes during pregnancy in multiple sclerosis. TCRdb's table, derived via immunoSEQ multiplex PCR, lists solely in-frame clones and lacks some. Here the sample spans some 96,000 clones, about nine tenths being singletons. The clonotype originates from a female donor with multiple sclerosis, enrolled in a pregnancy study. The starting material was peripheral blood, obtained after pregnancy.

The chain's CDR3 is CASSPWSDTEAFF. The DNA for the CDR3 is TGTGCCAGCAGCCCCTGGAGTGACACTGAAGCTTTCTTT. V gene TRBV6-5 combines with J gene TRBJ1-1; no definite D call. The CDR3 has 13 residues. Trimming stripped 6 bases from V and 3 bases from J, with 11 bases between. Germline CDR1 and CDR2: MNHEY and SVGAGI.